This entry lists 28 T cell receptor beta chains sequenced from one sample in a study of blood T cells in healthy people across ages (dated by TCRdb to between 2015 and 2016). Library prep was done by 5' RACE. Instrument used: Illumina HiSeq 2500. A second roughly 6 to 12 cycle PCR used a sample-barcoded 5' primer and a J-beta primer mix. Through fastp at Q25 and MiXCR, TCRdb rebuilt clones from the public reads, retaining in-frame beta chains. When rows share a CDR3 protein, they turn into one entry using the most common DNA and genes. The sample data list about 1 million distinct CDR3 sequences, and 40% to 50% of these were observed just once. About 20% of the sample lies in the top ten. The sample consisted of blood. The source is a woman aged 55-70 years in good health.

The table lists this clonotype with a few counts. V usage is TRBV6-6 and J usage is TRBJ1-1; 10 bases are shared with TRBD1. Looked up from germline, CDR1 is MNHNY and CDR2 is SVGAGI (reference sequence). The CDR3 sequence is 15 residues long. With V trimmed by 2 bases and J by 6 bases, 6 bases remained unmatched. CDR3 protein: CASSYPPGQGAEAFF. CDR3 nucleotides: TGTGCCAGCAGTTACCCGCCCGGACAGGGGGCTGAAGCTTTCTTT.

J is TRBJ2-5 and V is TRBV12-3 or TRBV12-4, with 13 bases matching TRBD2. Unmatched junction bases numbered 4, after V lost 7 bases and J lost 2 bases. This CDR3 has 15 amino acids. The CDR3 DNA follows: TGTGCCAGCAAACAGGGACTAGCGGGACAAGAGACCCAGTACTTC. Translated: CASKQGLAGQETQYF.

This clonotype was detected once. The rearrangement joins TRBV21-1 to TRBJ2-5; the table's D call, TRBD2, has no DNA check behind it. TRBV21-1 is listed as a pseudogene. There are 17 residues in the CDR3. The CDR3: CASSKGGRGSRGETQYF. The DNA for the CDR3 is TGTGCCAGCAGCAAAGGGGGGAGGGGCTCGCGGGGTGAGACCCAGTACTTC.

This clonotype was counted at least ten times. The V call is TRBV7-6, the J call TRBJ2-1, with 7 bases aligning to TRBD2. Germline V gives CDR1 SGHVS, CDR2 FNYEAQ. The trim removed 2 bases at V and 8 bases at J, leaving 3 bases unmatched. The CDR3 contains 13 residues. The CDR3, as DNA: TGTGCCAGCAGCTTATCTCTAGCGGATGAGCAGTTCTTC. This codes for CASSLSLADEQFF.

The chain employs TRBV15 and TRBJ2-5; the D gene is possibly TRBD1 (6 bases). Germline values: CDR1 LNHNV, CDR2 YYDKDF (reference sequence). This CDR3 has 14 residues. Trimming cost V 1 base and J 7 bases, with 13 bases left between them. The DNA of the CDR3 is TGTGCCACCAGCAGAGCCCGAATACAGGGGACCCAGTACTTC. Its translation is CATSRARIQGTQYF.

In its sample, this clonotype was seen a few times. The chain is built from TRBV10-3 and TRBJ2-5; a possible D gene is TRBD1 (6 bases). The end of the DNA fits TRBJ2-7 better, so the J call may be wrong. There are 14 residues in the CDR3. CDR1 is ENHRY and CDR2 is SYGVKD in the germline V gene. In DNA form, the CDR3 reads TGTGCCATCAGTGACACAGGGAGTCCCTACGAGCAGTACTTC. Protein sequence: CAISDTGSPYEQYF.

The rearrangement joins TRBV15 to TRBJ2-1; TRBD2 aligns across 12 bases. The V gene's germline CDR1 is LNHNV and CDR2 YYDKDF (reference sequence). This CDR3 is built from 14 residues. After removal of 1 base from V and 9 bases from J, the junction contained 1 base not matched to a gene. The CDR3 protein is CATSRGLAGAEQFF. The CDR3, as DNA: TGTGCCACCAGCAGAGGACTAGCGGGAGCTGAGCAGTTCTTC.

In its sample, this clonotype was seen a few times. The chain recombines TRBV20-1 with TRBJ2-5; 8 bases fit TRBD1. Germline loops: CDR1 DFQATT, CDR2 SNEGSKA (reference sequence). V shed 6 bases and J 5 bases; nucleotides not matched to a gene: 11. This CDR3 has 14 amino acids. For the CDR3, the DNA is TGCAGTGCACCGGGACAGGAACATGGCGAGACCCAGTACTTC. The encoded protein is CSAPGQEHGETQYF.

The chain recombines TRBV13 with TRBJ2-1; TRBD2 matches 8 bases. There are 16 residues in the CDR3. CDR1 and CDR2 from the germline V gene are PRHDT and FYEKMQ (reference sequence). The V segment lost 0 bases and the J segment 9 bases; nucleotides outside the gene matches: 10. DNA of the CDR3: TGTGCCAGCAGCTTAGGGCCAGCGGGAGTATCGGGTGAGCAGTTCTTC. Translating gives CASSLGPAGVSGEQFF.

This clonotype has more than one count but fewer than ten. This sequence joins TRBV2 and TRBJ2-3, with 11 nucleotides matching TRBD2. The trim removed 5 bases at V and 1 base at J, leaving 5 bases unmatched. CDR1 and CDR2 from the germline V gene are SNHLY and FYNNEI. The CDR3 is 16 residues long. CDR3 loop: CASSLTSGIGTDTQYF. For the CDR3, the DNA is TGTGCCAGCAGTCTGACTAGCGGGATTGGCACAGATACGCAGTATTTT.

This chain joins TRBV12-3 or TRBV12-4 and TRBJ1-5, with D maybe TRBD1 (6 bases). This CDR3 has 13 amino acids. V lost 8 bases to trimming and J lost 6 bases, with 14 bases between them. The CDR3 region is CASSRGEGQPQHF. CDR3 DNA: TGTGCCAGCTCTAGGGGGGAGGGTCAGCCCCAGCATTTT.

In its sample, this clonotype was seen a few times. The chain combines TRBV4-1 with TRBJ1-5, with D uncertain. Per the germline V gene, CDR1 is MGHRA and CDR2 is YSYEKL. CDR3 length: 15 residues. V was trimmed by 4 bases and J by 2 bases, leaving 12 bases between them. DNA of the CDR3: TGCGCCAGCAGCCCCCATTCAAGTGGCAATCAGCCCCAGCATTTT. Protein: CASSPHSSGNQPQHF.

This chain connects TRBV13 to TRBJ2-1, with D hard to call. The CDR3 sequence is 12 residues long. The germline V and J ends were trimmed by 6 bases and 10 bases, with 13 bases remaining between them. Germline CDR1 and CDR2: PRHDT and FYEKMQ (reference sequence). The CDR3 protein is CASRNGPAEQFF. CDR3 DNA sequence: TGTGCCAGCAGGAATGGTCCCGCCGAGCAGTTCTTC.

This clonotype was picked up a small number of times. The V call is TRBV3-1, the J call TRBJ1-2; D is ambiguous. The CDR3 contains 15 residues. V shed 0 bases and J shed 5 bases, with 13 bases lying between them. CDR1 and CDR2 from the germline V gene are LGHDT and YNNKEL (reference sequence). This CDR3 reads CASSQEEGIWYGYTF. CDR3 in DNA: TGTGCCAGCAGCCAAGAAGAGGGTATTTGGTATGGCTACACCTTC.

V gene TRBV6-6 combines with J gene TRBJ2-1, with 10 bases that match TRBD2. Germline CDR1 reads MNHNY; CDR2 reads SVGAGI (reference sequence). With 5 bases clipped from V and 8 bases from J, the junction kept 3 bases outside the gene matches. This CDR3 comprises 13 residues. The CDR3 nucleotides are TGTGCCAGCAGTGATCTAGCGGGAGATGAGCAGTTCTTC. Translated, it gives CASSDLAGDEQFF.

This clonotype has just one count. This chain links TRBV12-3 or TRBV12-4 with TRBJ1-1, with 8 bases aligning to TRBD1. With V trimmed by 6 bases and J by 11 bases, 14 bases remained unmatched. CDR3 size: 14 residues. CDR3 in amino acids: CASSPTGESSGAFF. CDR3 in DNA: TGTGCCAGCAGCCCGACAGGGGAGTCTTCTGGGGCTTTCTTT.

Many counts were recorded for this clonotype. The chain employs TRBV27 and TRBJ2-7; 9 bases align to TRBD1. Germline CDR1 MNHEY, CDR2 SMNVEV (reference sequence). Trimming at V came to 4 bases and at J to 6 bases, leaving 7 bases not matched to a gene. The CDR3 length is 14 residues. The CDR3 DNA reads as TGTGCCAGCAGTTACCGGGGGACAGGGTCCGAGCAGTACTTC. This sequence encodes CASSYRGTGSEQYF.

Note on this clonotype: This may come from a read error, since a much larger clone is one base off. The chain employs TRBV15 and TRBJ2-5; 10 bases align to TRBD2. The trim removed 5 bases at V and 4 bases at J, leaving 10 bases unmatched. CDR1 is LNHNV and CDR2 is YYDKDF in the germline V gene (reference sequence). This CDR3 has 16 residues. CDR3 nucleotides: TGTGCCACCAGCGGAGTGCTAGCGGGGGAATCAGAGACCCAGTACTTC. Its protein product is CATSGVLAGESETQYF.

This clonotype was observed once. This sequence is one base from a far larger clone and is likely a read error. The V and J genes are TRBV27 and TRBJ2-7; TRBD1 matches at 8 bases. This CDR3 comprises 13 residues. Germline V gene data show CDR1 as MNHEY and CDR2 as SMNVEV (reference sequence). The CDR3: CTSSRQGSYEQYF. CDR3 in DNA: TGTACCAGCAGTCGACAGGGGTCCTACGAGCAGTACTTC.

The V and J genes are TRBV15 and TRBJ2-5; TRBD1 aligns across 7 bases. V lost 7 bases, J lost 1 base, and 6 bases stayed unmatched. The length of the CDR3 is 14 residues. Germline CDR1 and CDR2: LNHNV and YYDKDF (reference sequence). CDR3 sequence reads: CATKGGQSQETQYF. The CDR3 region has the DNA TGTGCCACCAAAGGGGGACAGAGCCAAGAGACCCAGTACTTC.

This chain links TRBV20-1 with TRBJ2-7; unclear D gene. CDR3 size: 11 residues. CDR1 is DFQATT, CDR2 SNEGSKA, per germline (reference sequence). Trimming stripped 0 bases from V and 5 bases from J, with 5 bases between. The DNA for the CDR3 is TGCAGTGCTAGAGATGCCCACGAGCAGTACTTC. Residues: CSARDAHEQYF.

V and J are TRBV10-3 and TRBJ1-5; no reliable D call. The V end lost 0 bases, the J end lost 1 base, and 7 bases lay between the germline ends. The germline V gene encodes CDR1 ENHRY and CDR2 SYGVKD. The CDR3 is made up of 15 amino acids. For the CDR3, the DNA is TGTGCCATCAGTGAGTCCGCCCTAAGCAATCAGCCCCAGCATTTT. It is translated as CAISESALSNQPQHF.

This sequence joins TRBV3-1 and TRBJ1-1, with a tentative D call TRBD1 (5 bases). Germline V gene lookup returns CDR1 LGHDT and CDR2 YNNKEL (reference sequence). Trimming removed 0 bases from V and 7 bases from J, with 9 bases in between. The CDR3 consists of 13 residues. CDR3 sequence: CASSQDGGIEAFF. For the CDR3, the DNA is TGTGCCAGCAGCCAAGATGGGGGTATTGAAGCTTTCTTT.

The V gene is TRBV6-5, the J gene TRBJ2-3; D is perhaps TRBD2 (7 bases). Germline V CDR1 and CDR2: MNHEY, SVGAGI. This CDR3 is 16 amino acids long. The germline V and J ends were trimmed by 2 bases and 6 bases, with 18 bases remaining between them. CDR3 amino acids: CASSYRKRGARDTQYF. The DNA of the CDR3 is TGTGCCAGCAGTTACCGAAAACGGGGGGCGCGGGATACGCAGTATTTT.

V gene TRBV12-3 or TRBV12-4 combines with J gene TRBJ1-5; TRBD1 aligns across 7 bases. After removal of 5 bases from V and 5 bases from J, the junction contained 12 bases not matched to a gene. The CDR3 is 16 residues long. As DNA, the CDR3 is TGTGCCAGCAGTCCTAGACAGGGCCCCGGGTATCAGCCCCAGCATTTT. Its translation: CASSPRQGPGYQPQHF.

This clonotype has more than one count but fewer than ten. The chain couples TRBV4-2 to TRBJ2-5; TRBD1 might be the D (7 bases). V gave up 2 bases and J gave up 2 bases, with 15 bases separating them. The germline V gene has CDR1 LGHNA and CDR2 YNFKEQ. The CDR3 covers 16 residues. The chain's CDR3 is CASSQMEGARQETQYF. The CDR3 coding sequence is TGTGCCAGCAGCCAAATGGAGGGGGCAAGACAAGAGACCCAGTACTTC.

This clonotype was detected a few times. The chain uses TRBV3-1 and TRBJ2-1; 7 bases map to TRBD2. J gave up 1 base and V 0 bases, and 6 bases lay outside the gene matches. Germline loops: CDR1 LGHDT, CDR2 YNNKEL (reference sequence). The CDR3 covers 17 residues. DNA for the CDR3: TGTGCCAGCAGCCAAGACTTACCAGCGGGGTCCTACAATGAGCAGTTCTTC. It translates to CASSQDLPAGSYNEQFF.

This chain uses TRBV11-2 with TRBJ2-1, with 11 bases fitting TRBD2. The V and J ends lost 1 base and 9 bases, in that order; junction bases with no gene match: 5. There are 15 residues in the CDR3. Germline V gene sequence: CDR1 SGHAT, CDR2 FQNNGV. The CDR3 loop reads CASSLGTSGGAEQFF. Written as DNA, the CDR3 is TGTGCCAGCAGCTTAGGAACTAGCGGGGGTGCTGAGCAGTTCTTC.